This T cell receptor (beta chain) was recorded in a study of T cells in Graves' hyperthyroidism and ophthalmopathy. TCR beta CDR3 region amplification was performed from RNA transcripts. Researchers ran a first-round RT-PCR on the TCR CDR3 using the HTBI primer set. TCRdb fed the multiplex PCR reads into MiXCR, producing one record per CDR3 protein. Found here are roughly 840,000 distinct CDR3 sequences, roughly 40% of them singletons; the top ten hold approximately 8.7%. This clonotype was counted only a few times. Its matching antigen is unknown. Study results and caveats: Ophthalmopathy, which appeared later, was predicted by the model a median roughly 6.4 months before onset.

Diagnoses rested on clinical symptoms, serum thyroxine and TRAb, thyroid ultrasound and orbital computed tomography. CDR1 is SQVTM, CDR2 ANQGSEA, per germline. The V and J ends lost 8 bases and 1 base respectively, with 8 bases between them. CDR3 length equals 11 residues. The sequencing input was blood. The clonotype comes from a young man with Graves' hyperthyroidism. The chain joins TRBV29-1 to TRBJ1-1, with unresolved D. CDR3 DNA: TGCAGCCTCGCCACGAACACTGAAGCTTTCTTT. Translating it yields CSLATNTEAFF.